A single sample gave rise to the 21 T cell receptor beta chains below, sequenced in a study of T cell responses to AZD1222 COVID-19 vaccine. Profiled with immunoSEQ multiplex PCR; TCRdb holds only in-frame clones, not every one. The table includes fewer than 130,000 clones, about 92% detected once. The specimen comprised peripheral blood, sampled on day 0 of AZD1222 vaccination. Every receptor here comes from an adult in good health.

The genes are TRBV4-3 and TRBJ2-2, with TRBD2 identical over 8 bases. The CDR3 extends over 17 amino acids. Germline CDR1 LGHNA, CDR2 YSLEER. V dropped 0 bases and J dropped 6; count of bases not matched to a gene: 9. Here the CDR3 DNA reads TGCGCCAGCAGCCAAGATTTTAGGAGCGGGAGTTCCGGGGAGCTGTTTTTT. It encodes CASSQDFRSGSSGELFF.

The rearrangement links TRBV18 to TRBJ2-7; D ambiguous. The V end was cut by 6 bases, the J end by 3 bases, with 15 bases between. Germline assignment: CDR1 KGHSH and CDR2 LQKENI. The CDR3 spans 14 residues. CDR3 protein: CASSPEGHYYEQYF. The CDR3 bases are TGTGCCAGCTCTCCTGAAGGGCATTACTACGAGCAGTACTTC. Full variable domain (missing parts from reference TRBV18 and TRBJ2-7): NAGVMQNPRHLVRRRGQEARLRCSPMKGHSHVYWYRQLPEEGLKFMVYLQKENIIDESGMPKERFSAEFPKEGPSILRIQQVVRGDSAAYFCASSPEGHYYEQYFGPGTRLTVT.

The chain recombines TRBV18 with TRBJ1-5; 9 nucleotides align to TRBD1. The junction had 8 bases not matched to a gene; V was cut back by 4 bases and J by 1 base. Per the germline V gene, CDR1 is KGHSH and CDR2 is LQKENI. The CDR3 extends over 17 amino acids. The DNA for the CDR3 is TGTGCCAGCTCACAACTCTTACAGGGGGCGAGCAATCAGCCCCAGCATTTT. Encoded protein: CASSQLLQGASNQPQHF.

V is TRBV25-1 and J is TRBJ2-7; D is tentatively TRBD1 or TRBD2 (5 bases each). In germline, CDR1 is MGHDK, CDR2 SYGVNS. V lost 3 bases to trimming and J lost 5 bases, with 20 bases between them. The CDR3 is made up of 16 amino acids. The CDR3 is CASSEPGAPGAHEQYF. CDR3 sequence (DNA): TGTGCCAGCAGTGAGCCCGGGGCCCCTGGGGCCCACGAGCAGTACTTC.

Points on this clone: Other nucleotide sequences from this sample produce the same CDR3. The chain carries TRBV18 and TRBJ2-3; D is unclear. Germline V gene sequence: CDR1 KGHSH, CDR2 LQKENI. The CDR3 covers 13 residues. Trimming cost V 3 bases and J 0 bases, with 4 bases left between them. Here the CDR3 DNA reads TGTGCCAGCTCACCCCCTAGCACAGATACGCAGTATTTT. Translating it yields CASSPPSTDTQYF. The full variable domain, with the rest looked up from reference TRBV18 and TRBJ2-3, is NAGVMQNPRHLVRRRGQEARLRCSPMKGHSHVYWYRQLPEEGLKFMVYLQKENIIDESGMPKERFSAEFPKEGPSILRIQQVVRGDSAAYFCASSPPSTDTQYFGPGTRLTVL.

This clone was seen only once. The chain joins TRBV19 to TRBJ2-2; TRBD2 might be the D (5 bases). The V gene lost 5 bases and the J gene lost 0 bases, with 10 bases spanning the gap. CDR3 length equals 15 residues. CDR1 is LNHDA and CDR2 is SQIVND in the germline V gene (reference sequence). Here the CDR3 DNA reads TGTGCCAGTAGTTCACGGGGTCCGAACACCGGGGAGCTGTTTTTT. Its protein is CASSSRGPNTGELFF.

V and J are TRBV28 and TRBJ2-7; TRBD1 might be the D (6 bases). Germline-derived CDR1 and CDR2 are MDHEN and SYDVKM. The CDR3 consists of 15 residues. The germline V and J ends were trimmed by 6 bases and 3 bases, with 18 bases remaining between them. The CDR3 DNA follows: TGTGCCAGCAGAGGACAGTCGCCCTACTACTACGAGCAGTACTTC. This sequence encodes CASRGQSPYYYEQYF.

The chain uses TRBV7-9 and TRBJ2-1; perhaps TRBD2 as D (5 bases). Germline values: CDR1 SEHNR, CDR2 FQNEAQ (reference sequence). V was shortened by 3 bases and J by 9 bases, with 6 bases between the two germline ends. The CDR3 extends over 11 amino acids. The CDR3 here is CASSFSVEQFF. CDR3 bases: TGTGCCAGCAGCTTTAGCGTTGAGCAGTTCTTC. Supplemented by reference TRBV7-9 and TRBJ2-1, the full variable domain reads DTGVSQNPRHKITKRGQNVTFRCDPISEHNRLYWYRQTLGQGPEFLTYFQNEAQLEKSRLLSDRFSAERPKGSFSTLEIQRTEQGDSAMYLCASSFSVEQFFGPGTRLTVL.

This chain uses TRBV19 with TRBJ1-3; the D is unclear. This CDR3 contains 14 residues. The V gene's germline CDR1 is LNHDA and CDR2 SQIVND (reference sequence). V lost 3 bases and J 0 bases, leaving 6 bases between the germline ends. The CDR3 coding sequence is TGTGCCAGTAGTATTGGTCTCTCTGGAAACACCATATATTTT. This gives the protein CASSIGLSGNTIYF. The variable domain in full, with the rest retrieved from reference TRBV19 and TRBJ1-3, is DGGITQSPKYLFRKEGQNVTLSCEQNLNHDAMYWYRQDPGQGLRLIYYSQIVNDFQKGDIAEGYSVSREKKESFPLTVTSAQKNPTAFYLCASSIGLSGNTIYFGEGSWLTVV.

V usage is TRBV7-9 and J usage is TRBJ1-2, with D uncertain. Between the trimmed V and J ends, which lost 1 base and 6 bases, there was a span of 12 bases. The CDR3 contains 14 residues. CDR1 and CDR2 from the germline V gene are SEHNR and FQNEAQ (reference sequence). The CDR3 loop is CASSLESPNDGYTF. The CDR3 DNA sequence: TGTGCCAGCAGCTTAGAGAGCCCGAACGATGGCTACACCTTC.

This sequence joins TRBV2 and TRBJ2-4; D remains unclear. This CDR3 is built from 14 residues. Germline assignment: CDR1 SNHLY and CDR2 FYNNEI. V shed 2 bases and J shed 0 bases, with 5 bases lying between them. The CDR3 loop reads CASSESLAKNIQYF. The CDR3 DNA reads as TGTGCCAGCAGTGAAAGCCTAGCCAAAAACATTCAGTACTTC.

The chain combines TRBV18 with TRBJ1-6; 7 nucleotides match TRBD1. Germline V gene lookup returns CDR1 KGHSH and CDR2 LQKENI. The V and J ends lost 2 bases and 7 bases, in that order; junction bases with no gene match: 11. This CDR3 has 17 residues. CDR3 DNA: TGTGCCAGCTCACCATCGGGAAGGGGGCGGTTGAATTCACCCCTCCACTTT. Translating it yields CASSPSGRGRLNSPLHF.

This chain joins TRBV19 and TRBJ2-2; 8 positions match TRBD1. Unmatched junction bases numbered 5, after V lost 7 bases and J lost 1 base. CDR1 is LNHDA, CDR2 SQIVND, per germline (reference sequence). CDR3 length: 15 amino acids. CDR3 bases: TGTGCCAGTAAAGTCGGGACAGGGAACACCGGGGAGCTGTTTTTT. Translated: CASKVGTGNTGELFF.

This clone was observed a single time. The chain carries TRBV19 and TRBJ1-4; 8 nucleotides agree with TRBD1. Germline V gene data show CDR1 as LNHDA and CDR2 as SQIVND (reference sequence). With 6 bases clipped from V and 3 bases from J, the junction kept 9 bases outside the gene matches. The CDR3 is 16 amino acids. This CDR3 is CASSNQGARSNEKLFF. As DNA, the CDR3 is TGTGCCAGTAGCAACCAGGGGGCGCGATCTAATGAAAAACTGTTTTTT.

This clone was found once. The rearrangement joins TRBV24-1 to TRBJ2-1; possible D gene TRBD1, 5 bases. With 5 bases removed from V and 9 bases from J, the gap between germline ends came to 13 bases. Germline CDR1 reads KGHDR; CDR2 reads SFDVKD. This CDR3 is 13 amino acids long. This CDR3 is CATSAPGHGEQFF. The CDR3 DNA reads as TGTGCCACCAGTGCCCCTGGACACGGTGAGCAGTTCTTC.

The chain employs TRBV7-3 and TRBJ2-2; D is undetermined. CDR1 SGHTA and CDR2 FQGTGA come from the germline V gene. This CDR3 spans 14 amino acids. V was trimmed by 1 base and J by 6 bases, leaving 9 bases between them. The CDR3 here is CASSLSTGAGELFF. CDR3 DNA sequence: TGTGCCAGCAGCTTAAGTACGGGTGCCGGGGAGCTGTTTTTT.

This chain connects TRBV7-2 to TRBJ2-3; D is uncertain. The CDR3 totals 13 residues. Germline V gene lookup returns CDR1 SGHTA and CDR2 FQGNSA. V was shortened by 8 bases and J by 0 bases, with 9 bases between the two germline ends. This CDR3 reads CASAPGSTDTQYF. DNA of the CDR3: TGTGCCAGCGCACCGGGCAGCACAGATACGCAGTATTTT.

The gene calls are TRBV7-2 and TRBJ1-2; D unresolved. CDR1 and CDR2 from the germline V gene are SGHTA and FQGNSA. The CDR3 spans 15 residues. V gave up 5 bases and J gave up 0 bases, with 13 bases separating them. CDR3 residues: CASSEGQAANYGYTF. Here the CDR3 DNA reads TGTGCCAGCAGCGAGGGTCAGGCAGCTAACTATGGCTACACCTTC. Filled out from reference TRBV7-2 and TRBJ1-2, the complete variable domain reads GAGVSQSPSNKVTEKGKDVELRCDPISGHTALYWYRQSLGQGLEFLIYFQGNSAPDKSGLPSDRFSAERTGGSVSTLTIQRTQQEDSAVYLCASSEGQAANYGYTFGSGTRLTVV.

This rearrangement joins TRBV27 to TRBJ2-3; tentative D call: TRBD2 (7 bases). In germline, CDR1 is MNHEY, CDR2 SMNVEV (reference sequence). Between the trimmed V and J ends, which lost 3 bases and 8 bases, there was a span of 12 bases. The CDR3 contains 13 residues. The CDR3 loop is CASSLAGAGTQYF. The CDR3 DNA reads as TGTGCCAGCAGTTTGGCGGGGGCCGGTACGCAGTATTTT.

The chain links TRBV5-1 to TRBJ2-3; 12 bases fit TRBD2. CDR1 SGHRS and CDR2 YFSETQ come from the germline V gene. The CDR3 contains 16 residues. V lost 2 bases and J lost 6; bases outside the gene matches: 7. This CDR3 reads CASSLLAGGTFDTQYF. The CDR3, as DNA: TGCGCCAGCAGCTTACTAGCGGGGGGCACCTTTGATACGCAGTATTTT.

The chain employs TRBV6-5 and TRBJ2-3; D unresolved. Germline values: CDR1 MNHEY, CDR2 SVGAGI. Trimming stripped 0 bases from V and 5 bases from J, with 12 bases between. CDR3 length equals 15 residues. CDR3: CASSYSINVGDTQYF. In nucleotides, the CDR3 is TGTGCCAGCAGTTACTCGATTAATGTGGGAGATACGCAGTATTTT.